This T cell receptor beta chain was obtained from a study of shared clonotypes between healthy human individuals. For the study at large: The study used three CD4 naive, three CD4 memory, two CD8 naive and one CD8 memory plate per donor.

CDR3 length: 13 residues. Per germline, CDR1 MDHEN and CDR2 SYDVKM. The V end was cut by 3 bases, the J end by 4 bases, with 9 bases between. The DNA input per sorted-subset replicate PCR was 150 to 200 ng, corresponding to around 30,000 T cell genomes. The protocol was immunoSEQ multiplex PCR, while the TCRdb copy is restricted to in-frame clones and leaves out a portion. Found here are 2.3 million or so clones, 93% of them singletons; the top ten hold 0.39%. This chain joins TRBV28 and TRBJ1-2; D is unclear. The sequenced material came from naive CD4+ T cells from PBMCs. Subset noted: CD45RA+ positively selected. This receptor was identified in a man aged 18 to 29 in good health. Some clones in this sample may be carry-over from other donors' samples. Written as DNA, the CDR3 is TGTGCCAGCAGTTTTCGGCGGACCTATGGCTACACCTTC. Protein sequence: CASSFRRTYGYTF.